Shown below are 27 T cell receptor beta chains from a single sample sequenced in a study of blood T cell repertoires in COVID-19. Profiling relied on immunoSEQ multiplex PCR, and the TCRdb table lists in-frame clones only, not all of them. This sample carries around 100,000 clones, 75% to 95% of them seen once, and the ten largest clones take around 2.3%. Sequenced material: peripheral blood. These receptors were taken from a human donor with active COVID-19. The donor label of this sample is uncertain.

The chain joins TRBV3-1 (or the pseudogene TRBV3-2) to TRBJ1-5; TRBD1 agrees at 7 bases. The trim removed 1 base at V and 4 bases at J, leaving 4 bases unmatched. In germline, CDR1 is LGHDT, CDR2 YNNKEL (reference sequence). The CDR3 loop spans 15 amino acids. The CDR3 DNA is TGTGCCAGCAGCCAAGGGCCAGGGGGGAATCAGCCCCAGCATTTT. Translation gives CASSQGPGGNQPQHF.

The chain has TRBV5-6 and TRBJ1-3; no clear D gene. This CDR3 region has 16 residues. V was clipped by 7 bases and J by 0 bases, with 17 bases between them. The germline CDR1 and CDR2 sequences are SGHDT and YYEEEE. The CDR3 loop reads CASGVLGHLSGNTIYF. The CDR3 bases are TGTGCCAGCGGAGTTCTGGGTCACCTCTCTGGAAACACCATATATTTT.

The V and J genes are TRBV4-1 and TRBJ2-7, with 9 bases lining up with TRBD1. The germline V gene has CDR1 MGHRA and CDR2 YSYEKL. V shed 1 base and J 6 bases; nucleotides not matched to a gene: 13. The CDR3 consists of 17 residues. CDR3 DNA: TGCGCCAGCAGCCAAGGTCCTTCGGGACAGGGTTGGGGCGAGCAGTACTTC. Amino acids: CASSQGPSGQGWGEQYF.

The chain joins TRBV28 to TRBJ1-2; the D gene is possibly TRBD1 (6 bases). The V end was cut by 1 base, the J end by 0 bases, with 15 bases between. The length of the CDR3 is 17 residues. Germline assignment: CDR1 MDHEN and CDR2 SYDVKM. CDR3 DNA sequence: TGTGCCAGCAGTTTATTCGACTCGGACAGCTCTAACTATGGCTACACCTTC. Encoded protein: CASSLFDSDSSNYGYTF.

The J gene is TRBJ1-1, the V gene TRBV3-1 (or the pseudogene TRBV3-2); D might be TRBD1 (6 bases). The V and J ends lost 7 bases and 7 bases respectively, with 22 bases between them. The CDR3 consists of 15 residues. From germline, CDR1 is LGHDT and CDR2 YNNKEL (reference sequence). The CDR3 region is CASKAIEQGIVEAFF. CDR3 coding DNA: TGTGCCAGCAAAGCAATCGAACAGGGTATTGTTGAAGCTTTCTTT.

V and J are TRBV21-1 and TRBJ1-1; TRBD1 is the table's D call, not checked against the DNA. TRBV21-1 is a recognized pseudogene. The CDR3 has 11 residues. The CDR3 region has the DNA TGTGCCAGCAGCCTACAGGGGGAAGCTTTCTTT. Translation gives CASSLQGEAFF.

The chain uses TRBV29-1 and TRBJ2-5; tentatively, D is TRBD2 (6 bases). Per the germline V gene, CDR1 is SQVTM and CDR2 is ANQGSEA. V gave up 5 bases and J gave up 5 bases, with 12 bases separating them. CDR3 size: 12 residues. This chain's CDR3 is CSVRAGPETQYF. CDR3 in DNA: TGCAGCGTTCGAGCGGGCCCGGAGACCCAGTACTTC.

This clone was seen more than once but under ten times. This chain uses TRBV5-1 with TRBJ2-1; 8 bases line up with TRBD1. Germline loops: CDR1 SGHRS, CDR2 YFSETQ. V lost 6 bases, J lost 5 bases, and 13 bases stayed unmatched. The CDR3 has 16 residues. CDR3 sequence (DNA): TGCGCCAGCACCCGTCGACAGGGGACGGCTAACAATGAGCAGTTCTTC. Translating it yields CASTRRQGTANNEQFF.

J is TRBJ1-2 and V is TRBV7-9; D possibly corresponds to TRBD1 (5 bases). The CDR3 has 13 amino acids. The V gene lost 3 bases and the J gene lost 8 bases, with 13 bases spanning the gap. Germline CDR1 is SEHNR and CDR2 is FQNEAQ (reference sequence). CDR3 coding DNA: TGTGCCAGCAGCTTTGGATGGGGGGACGGCTACACCTTC. Residues: CASSFGWGDGYTF.

This chain uses TRBV14 with TRBJ2-2, with TRBD2 as a possible D gene (5 bases). V lost 0 bases and J 6 bases, leaving 17 bases between the germline ends. Germline CDR1 is SGHDN and CDR2 is FVKESK. The CDR3 totals 17 residues. CDR3 sequence reads: CASSQEVGVSRAGELFF. CDR3 DNA sequence: TGTGCCAGCAGCCAAGAGGTTGGGGTTTCGAGGGCCGGGGAGCTGTTTTTT. The variable domain in full, with the rest retrieved from reference TRBV14 and TRBJ2-2, is EAGVTQFPSHSVIEKGQTVTLRCDPISGHDNLYWYRRVMGKEIKFLLHFVKESKQDESGMPNNRFLAERTGGTYSTLKVQPAELEDSGVYFCASSQEVGVSRAGELFFGEGSRLTVL.

The chain couples TRBV19 to TRBJ1-1; D remains ambiguous. CDR3 length equals 15 residues. The V gene's germline CDR1 is LNHDA and CDR2 SQIVND (reference sequence). The V gene lost 6 bases and the J gene lost 1 base, with 15 bases spanning the gap. In DNA, the CDR3 is TGTGCCAGTAGCCCGCCGGCGACGGGGAACACTGAAGCTTTCTTT. Its translation: CASSPPATGNTEAFF.

The rearrangement joins TRBV5-4 to TRBJ2-2; D ambiguous. The V end lost 1 base, the J end lost 4 bases, and 8 bases lay between the germline ends. This CDR3 is built from 14 residues. Germline CDR1 and CDR2: SGHNT and YYREEE (reference sequence). The CDR3 coding sequence is TGTGCCAGCAGCTTGCCGCTAGGCACCGGGGAGCTGTTTTTT. It specifies CASSLPLGTGELFF.

The rearrangement joins TRBV9 to TRBJ2-6; TRBD1 might be the D (5 bases). Trimming shortened V by 4 bases and J by 2 bases, and 13 bases separated the two germline ends. CDR3 size: 16 residues. CDR1 and CDR2 (germline): SGDLS, YYNGEE. CDR3 DNA sequence: TGTGCCAGCAGCCCGTCACTGGGGCCTGGGGCCAACGTCCTGACTTTC. Protein product: CASSPSLGPGANVLTF.

Remarks on this clone: An end of the junction does not agree with germline; a read error may underlie this. This rearrangement joins TRBV7-7 to TRBJ2-2; TRBD1 matches at 8 bases. Germline CDR1 reads SSHAT; CDR2 reads FNYEAQ (reference sequence). CDR3 size: 17 residues. The CDR3 is CASSLFHGTGNTGELFF. CDR3 DNA sequence: TGTGCTAGCAGCTTGTTCCATGGGACAGGAAACACCGGGGAGCTGTTTTTT.

The chain employs TRBV4-2 and TRBJ1-5, with 7 bases that match TRBD1. This CDR3 is 14 amino acids long. CDR1 and CDR2 (germline): LGHNA, YNFKEQ. Losses at the gene ends were 1 base for V and 7 bases for J; bases not matched to a gene: 4. Written as DNA, the CDR3 is TGTGCCAGCAGCCAAGTAGGGGGCCACCAGCCCCAGCATTTT. Translated: CASSQVGGHQPQHF.

V is TRBV7-2 and J is TRBJ2-2; TRBD2 is a possible D gene (6 bases). Germline assignment: CDR1 SGHTA and CDR2 FQGNSA. Trimming took off 4 bases at V and 2 bases at J, with 8 bases between the two ends. The CDR3 sequence is 14 residues long. The CDR3 loop is CASSWGVNTGELFF. CDR3 bases: TGTGCCAGCAGCTGGGGGGTCAACACCGGGGAGCTGTTTTTT.

The rearrangement uses TRBV13 and TRBJ1-1, with 8 nucleotides matching TRBD1. The CDR3 sequence is 15 residues long. Trimming removed 1 base from V and 1 base from J; junction bases left unmatched: 2. CDR1 and CDR2 (germline): PRHDT, FYEKMQ (reference sequence). The CDR3 region has the DNA TGTGCCAGCAGCTTAGCAGGGGGCCCGAACACTGAAGCTTTCTTT. Its protein is CASSLAGGPNTEAFF.

This clone appeared a single time. DNA for the CDR3: TGCGCCAGCAGCCAAAACCGACTAGTCGGGTACAATGAGCAGTTCTTC. Translation gives CASSQNRLVGYNEQFF. The chain recombines TRBV4-3 with TRBJ2-1, with a tentative D call TRBD2 (6 bases). Germline V gives CDR1 LGHNA, CDR2 YSLEER. Trimming shortened V by 2 bases and J by 4 bases, and 15 bases separated the two germline ends. The CDR3 contains 16 residues.

V gene TRBV2 combines with J gene TRBJ2-7, with a tentative D call TRBD1 (5 bases). Trimming took 3 bases from V and 0 from J, leaving 6 bases between them. This CDR3 has 13 residues. CDR1 SNHLY and CDR2 FYNNEI come from the germline V gene. DNA for the CDR3: TGTGCCAGCAGTGATCAGGGCTCCTACGAGCAGTACTTC. Translation gives CASSDQGSYEQYF.

The chain links TRBV6-1 to TRBJ1-4; 7 bases map to TRBD1. CDR1 is MNHNS, CDR2 SASEGT, per germline. Trimming at V came to 3 bases and at J to 10 bases, leaving 5 bases not matched to a gene. The CDR3 is 13 amino acids. For the CDR3, the DNA is TGTGCCAGCAGTGAGGTACCAGGGGGAAAACTGTTTTTT. Amino acids: CASSEVPGGKLFF.

CDR3 sequence (DNA): TGTGCCAGCAGTCCACTGGGGGGGGCAACTAATGAAAAACTGTTTTTT. Protein product: CASSPLGGATNEKLFF. The rearrangement uses TRBV27 and TRBJ1-4, with D possibly being TRBD1 (5 bases). The CDR3 is made up of 16 amino acids. V dropped 5 bases and J dropped 0 bases, with 13 bases sitting between them. Germline V gene data show CDR1 as MNHEY and CDR2 as SMNVEV (reference sequence).

J is TRBJ2-5 and V is TRBV27, with 7 bases that match TRBD1. The CDR3 is made up of 14 amino acids. Germline CDR1 reads MNHEY; CDR2 reads SMNVEV (reference sequence). Unmatched junction bases numbered 7, after V lost 3 bases and J lost 6 bases. CDR3 DNA sequence: TGTGCCAGCAGTTTCTCCGACAGGGCTAAGACCCAGTACTTC. Translated: CASSFSDRAKTQYF.

V usage is TRBV7-2 and J usage is TRBJ1-3; 9 bases match TRBD1. CDR1 and CDR2 (germline): SGHTA, FQGNSA. The junction had 7 bases not matched to a gene; V was cut back by 5 bases and J by 5 bases. The CDR3 sequence is 15 residues long. CDR3 protein: CASSKRYRGRNTIYF. The CDR3 DNA sequence: TGTGCCAGCAGCAAACGCTACAGGGGGCGAAACACCATATATTTT.

The V call is TRBV24-1, the J call TRBJ1-3; 8 bases line up with TRBD1. Germline loops: CDR1 KGHDR, CDR2 SFDVKD. J gave up 0 bases and V 8 bases, and 5 bases lay outside the gene matches. The CDR3 extends over 15 amino acids. The CDR3 spells CATNRTGNSGNTIYF. As DNA, the CDR3 is TGTGCCACCAACCGGACAGGGAACTCTGGAAACACCATATATTTT.

The V call is TRBV5-1, the J call TRBJ2-3; D is perhaps TRBD2 (5 bases). CDR1 and CDR2 from the germline V gene are SGHRS and YFSETQ. The CDR3 totals 14 residues. Trimming took off 6 bases at V and 4 bases at J, with 15 bases between the two ends. The CDR3 spells CASISGPAADTQYF. CDR3 bases: TGCGCCAGCATCAGCGGCCCTGCGGCAGATACGCAGTATTTT.

By proportion, this clone is medium-sized (0.01 to 0.1%). CDR3 amino acids: CASSVSGGEKLFF. CDR3 sequence (DNA): TGTGCCAGCAGCGTCTCAGGGGGCGAAAAACTGTTTTTT. The chain links TRBV9 to TRBJ1-4; 8 nucleotides line up with TRBD1. The CDR3 runs 13 residues. With 2 bases clipped from V and 8 bases from J, the junction kept 2 bases outside the gene matches. Per germline, CDR1 SGDLS and CDR2 YYNGEE.

The CDR3 DNA follows: TGCAGCGTTGATCACCTGGAGGACTATGGCTACACCTTC. This translates into CSVDHLEDYGYTF. The chain uses TRBV29-1 and TRBJ1-2, with D unresolved. Germline CDR1 reads SQVTM; CDR2 reads ANQGSEA. Trimming left V 3 bases short and J 3 bases short, with 11 bases between. The CDR3 contains 13 residues.